Each of the 23 T cell receptor beta chains below was sequenced from the same sample in a study of T-cell reconstitution after alpha-beta-depleted transplantation in children. Study results and caveats: Once a year had passed after transplant, T-cell counts and diversity came mostly from newly produced T cells.

The antigens these receptors bind are not known. Unique molecular identifiers were built into the TCRbeta library. TCRdb passed the PCR reads through MiXCR, listing each CDR3 protein once. This table has hundreds of thousands of distinct CDR3 sequences, around 7.3% appearing once. The sample here was peripheral blood, taken 360 days after TCRalphabeta/CD19-depleted stem cell transplant. These receptors originate from a female patient between 2 and 15 years old who had a stem cell transplant for Fanconi anemia, so the T cells may come from the graft donor.

This clonotype was found many times. The genes are TRBV29-1 and TRBJ2-3; the D gene could be TRBD1 or TRBD2 (6 bases each). CDR1 is SQVTM, CDR2 ANQGSEA, per germline. CDR3 length: 12 amino acids. V was cut by 4 bases and J by 8 bases, with 13 bases left in between. The CDR3 DNA sequence: TGCAGCGTTGTTTCCGGAGGGGGTACGCAGTATTTT. It is translated as CSVVSGGGTQYF.

In its sample, this clonotype was seen many times. This sequence joins TRBV14 and TRBJ2-3; D is perhaps TRBD2 (5 bases). Germline assignment: CDR1 SGHDN and CDR2 FVKESK. The V and J ends lost 3 bases and 2 bases respectively, with 15 bases between them. This CDR3 spans 16 amino acids. The CDR3, as DNA: TGTGCCAGCAGCCACGGCGGGTTCACTTTCACAGATACGCAGTATTTT. Translated, it gives CASSHGGFTFTDTQYF.

The chain employs TRBV5-1 and TRBJ2-3; TRBD2 agrees at 11 bases. The J segment lost 3 bases and the V segment lost 3 bases, leaving 6 bases of the junction unmatched. This CDR3 is 16 amino acids long. Germline V gene sequence: CDR1 SGHRS, CDR2 YFSETQ. The CDR3 spells CASSSNSGRATDTQYF. The CDR3 bases are TGCGCCAGCAGCTCAAATAGCGGGAGGGCAACAGATACGCAGTATTTT.

This chain uses TRBV7-2 with TRBJ2-1; no definite D call. There are 14 residues in the CDR3. Per germline, CDR1 SGHTA and CDR2 FQGNSA. V dropped 4 bases and J dropped 4 bases, with 11 bases sitting between them. CDR3 residues: CASSSYATYNEQFF. The CDR3 DNA is TGTGCCAGCAGCTCCTATGCCACGTACAATGAGCAGTTCTTC.

The CDR3 sequence: CASSARRLGAGGSYEQYF. The CDR3, as DNA: TGTGCCAGCAGCGCCCGACGATTGGGCGCGGGAGGCTCCTACGAGCAGTACTTC. This rearrangement joins TRBV11-2 to TRBJ2-7; 8 bases line up with TRBD2. This CDR3 has 18 residues. Trimming at V came to 5 bases and at J to 0 bases, leaving 15 bases not matched to a gene. Germline V gene data show CDR1 as SGHAT and CDR2 as FQNNGV.

This clonotype came up many times. The V call is TRBV12-3 or TRBV12-4, the J call TRBJ2-2; 10 nucleotides agree with TRBD2. This CDR3 has 15 residues. V dropped 6 bases and J dropped 1; count of bases not matched to a gene: 2. CDR3 nucleotide sequence: TGTGCCAGCAGCCGGACTAGCGGGAACACCGGGGAGCTGTTTTTT. This sequence encodes CASSRTSGNTGELFF.

This chain links TRBV4-2 with TRBJ1-2; no clear D gene. The ends were cut back, 2 bases at V and 8 bases at J, with 12 bases in the middle. This CDR3 spans 13 amino acids. Per germline, CDR1 LGHNA and CDR2 YNFKEQ. The CDR3 region has the DNA TGTGCCAGCAGCCAAACCCGATCCGGGGGCTACACCTTC. Its translation is CASSQTRSGGYTF.

The V call is TRBV10-3, the J call TRBJ1-4, with 8 bases identical to TRBD1. This CDR3 is built from 14 residues. In germline, CDR1 is ENHRY, CDR2 SYGVKD. With 6 bases clipped from V and 3 bases from J, the junction kept 3 bases outside the gene matches. The CDR3 region is CAIRRQGPNEKLFF. The CDR3 DNA reads TGTGCCATCAGGAGACAGGGGCCTAATGAAAAACTGTTTTTT.

The gene calls are TRBV7-9 and TRBJ2-4; D is undetermined. Germline V gene lookup returns CDR1 SEHNR and CDR2 FQNEAQ (reference sequence). The CDR3 is 15 residues long. Trimming stripped 5 bases from V and 1 base from J, with 12 bases between. The chain's CDR3 is CASSAWLGAKNIQYF. CDR3 sequence (DNA): TGTGCCAGCAGCGCCTGGTTAGGGGCCAAAAACATTCAGTACTTC.

This clonotype has a count of ten or more. This chain uses TRBV12-3 or TRBV12-4 with TRBJ2-2; a weak D match, TRBD1 (5 bases). This CDR3 spans 16 amino acids. Trimming left V 3 bases short and J 4 bases short, with 15 bases between. The chain's CDR3 is CASSFLIDRSTGELFF. CDR3 coding DNA: TGTGCCAGCAGTTTCTTAATAGACAGAAGCACCGGGGAGCTGTTTTTT.

The table lists this clonotype with many counts. The chain uses TRBV3-1 and TRBJ2-3; D remains ambiguous. V lost 4 bases, J lost 6 bases, and 8 bases lay in between. This CDR3 has 12 amino acids. Germline-derived CDR1 and CDR2 are LGHDT and YNNKEL (reference sequence). Here the CDR3 reads CASSLKVDTQYF. CDR3 nucleotides: TGTGCCAGCAGCCTAAAAGTTGATACGCAGTATTTT.

This clonotype has at least ten counts. This chain joins TRBV4-2 and TRBJ2-1; D is perhaps TRBD1 or TRBD2 (5 bases each). V was shortened by 3 bases and J by 12 bases, with 15 bases between the two germline ends. Germline CDR1 LGHNA, CDR2 YNFKEQ. The CDR3 spans 13 residues. CDR3 in amino acids: CASSQERGTRQFF. The CDR3 DNA sequence: TGTGCCAGCAGCCAGGAGAGGGGTACCAGGCAGTTCTTC.

This clonotype occurred many times. This sequence joins TRBV12-5 and TRBJ2-7; 8 bases are a match to TRBD1. The V and J ends lost 5 bases and 6 bases, in that order; junction bases with no gene match: 12. CDR3 length: 15 amino acids. Germline CDR1 LGHNT, CDR2 FRNRAP. The CDR3 nucleotides are TGTGCTAGTGGTCTGGGACAGGTGATTTTCTTCGAGCAGTACTTC. It encodes CASGLGQVIFFEQYF.

This clonotype occurred a few times. The gene calls are TRBV15 and TRBJ2-3, with D tentatively TRBD2 (6 bases). The CDR3 contains 15 residues. The V gene's germline CDR1 is LNHNV and CDR2 YYDKDF (reference sequence). Trimming removed 7 bases at V and 6 bases at J, with 20 bases between. As DNA, the CDR3 is TGTGCCACCACCCCAGGCGGGACCCCCCTGGATACGCAGTATTTT. Its translation is CATTPGGTPLDTQYF.

This clonotype was seen only a few times. V is TRBV6-2 or TRBV6-3 and J is TRBJ1-5; D is possibly TRBD1 (5 bases). This CDR3 comprises 17 residues. From germline, CDR1 is MNHEY and CDR2 SVGEGT. Trimming pared 6 bases from V and 2 bases from J, leaving 20 bases between. The CDR3 protein is CASSPAFGGVGNQPQHF. CDR3 bases: TGTGCCAGCAGCCCAGCCTTCGGGGGGGTAGGCAATCAGCCCCAGCATTTT.

This clonotype was seen ten or more times. The rearrangement links TRBV4-2 to TRBJ2-1; TRBD1 matches at 9 bases. Germline values: CDR1 LGHNA, CDR2 YNFKEQ. The CDR3 extends over 17 amino acids. Germline trimming cut 1 base from V and 5 bases from J; bases unmatched to any gene: 9. CDR3 sequence (DNA): TGTGCCAGCAGCCAAGTGGTGGGGACAGGGAGAAACAATGAGCAGTTCTTC. Protein: CASSQVVGTGRNNEQFF.

This clonotype was seen a few times. V and J are TRBV5-6 and TRBJ2-1; D is ambiguous. Trimming left V 2 bases short and J 5 bases short, with 14 bases between. In germline, CDR1 is SGHDT, CDR2 YYEEEE. This CDR3 contains 15 residues. The CDR3 loop reads CASSLPQDPDNEQFF. CDR3 nucleotide sequence: TGTGCCAGCAGCTTACCGCAGGACCCTGACAATGAGCAGTTCTTC.

This clonotype came up many times. The rearrangement links TRBV20-1 to TRBJ1-5, with a weak D call TRBD1 (6 bases). Germline CDR1 is DFQATT and CDR2 is SNEGSKA (reference sequence). This CDR3 comprises 18 residues. V dropped 3 bases and J dropped 0 bases, with 21 bases sitting between them. For the CDR3, the DNA is TGCAGTGCTAGGGGGGCGGCAGGGACCCATTATAGCAATCAGCCCCAGCATTTT. This translates into CSARGAAGTHYSNQPQHF.

This rearrangement joins TRBV30 to TRBJ2-1; maybe TRBD2 (7 bases). The CDR3 loop spans 17 amino acids. CDR1 is GTSNPN and CDR2 is SVGIG in the germline V gene (reference sequence). Trimming took off 0 bases at V and 0 bases at J, with 15 bases between the two ends. CDR3 in amino acids: CAWSVRGGVPSYNEQFF. The CDR3 nucleotides read TGTGCCTGGAGTGTAAGGGGGGGGGTGCCCTCCTACAATGAGCAGTTCTTC.

This clonotype has just a few counts. The chain recombines TRBV5-6 with TRBJ1-6; D remains ambiguous. This CDR3 has 13 amino acids. V was cut by 1 base and J by 7 bases, with 6 bases left in between. CDR1 SGHDT and CDR2 YYEEEE come from the germline V gene. CDR3 in amino acids: CASSLYRNSPLHF. The CDR3 DNA follows: TGTGCCAGCAGCTTGTATCGGAATTCACCCCTCCACTTT.

This clonotype appeared many times. V gene TRBV24-1 combines with J gene TRBJ2-1; D remains ambiguous. This CDR3 has 15 residues. CDR1 KGHDR and CDR2 SFDVKD come from the germline V gene. Trimming removed 3 bases at V and 2 bases at J, with 10 bases between. This chain's CDR3 is CATSDRSTPYNEQFF. The CDR3, as DNA: TGTGCCACCAGTGATCGCAGCACCCCCTACAATGAGCAGTTCTTC.

This clonotype was seen a few times. V is TRBV18 and J is TRBJ2-7; 7 nucleotides align to TRBD2. The CDR3 extends over 14 amino acids. In germline, CDR1 is KGHSH, CDR2 LQKENI. J was trimmed by 3 bases and V by 6 bases; bases with no gene match: 8. CDR3 residues: CASSLAEHYYEQYF. In DNA, the CDR3 is TGTGCCAGCTCCCTAGCGGAGCACTACTACGAGCAGTACTTC.

The chain combines TRBV7-9 with TRBJ1-2; D remains ambiguous. Trimming cost V 1 base and J 0 bases, with 3 bases left between them. The CDR3 runs 13 residues. Germline-derived CDR1 and CDR2 are SEHNR and FQNEAQ (reference sequence). The CDR3 region has the DNA TGTGCCAGCAGCTTAGACACTAACTATGGCTACACCTTC. It encodes CASSLDTNYGYTF.